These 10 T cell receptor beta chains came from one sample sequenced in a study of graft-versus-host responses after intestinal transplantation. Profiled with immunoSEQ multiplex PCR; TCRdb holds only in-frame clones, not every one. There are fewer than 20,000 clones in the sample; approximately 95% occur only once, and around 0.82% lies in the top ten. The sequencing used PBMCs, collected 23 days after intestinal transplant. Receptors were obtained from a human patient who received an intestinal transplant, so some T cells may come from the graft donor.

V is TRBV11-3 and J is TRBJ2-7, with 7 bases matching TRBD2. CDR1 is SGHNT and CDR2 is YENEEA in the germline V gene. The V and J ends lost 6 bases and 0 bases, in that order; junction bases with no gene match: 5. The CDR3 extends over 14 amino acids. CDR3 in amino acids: CASRPPGGSYEQYF. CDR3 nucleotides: TGTGCCAGCAGACCCCCGGGGGGCTCCTACGAGCAGTACTTC. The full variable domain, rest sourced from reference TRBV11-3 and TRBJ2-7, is EAGVVQSPRYKIIEKKQPVAFWCNPISGHNTLYWYLQNLGQGPELLIRYENEEAVDDSQLPKDRFSAERLKGVDSTLKIQPAELGDSAVYLCASRPPGGSYEQYFGPGTRLTVT.

The DNA for the CDR3 is TGTGCCACCGAGGAAGGGGCGTACAGCAATCAGCCCCAGCATTTT. As protein: CATEEGAYSNQPQHF. V is TRBV15 and J is TRBJ1-5; D may be TRBD1 (5 bases). The CDR3 consists of 15 residues. The V end lost 8 bases, the J end lost 1 base, and 15 bases lay between the germline ends. CDR1 LNHNV and CDR2 YYDKDF come from the germline V gene (reference sequence).

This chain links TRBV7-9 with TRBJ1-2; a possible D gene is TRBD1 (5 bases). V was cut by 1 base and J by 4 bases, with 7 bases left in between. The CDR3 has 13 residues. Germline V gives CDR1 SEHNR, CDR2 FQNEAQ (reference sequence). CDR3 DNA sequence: TGTGCCAGCAGCTTAGGGACACTCTATGGCTACACCTTC. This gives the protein CASSLGTLYGYTF.

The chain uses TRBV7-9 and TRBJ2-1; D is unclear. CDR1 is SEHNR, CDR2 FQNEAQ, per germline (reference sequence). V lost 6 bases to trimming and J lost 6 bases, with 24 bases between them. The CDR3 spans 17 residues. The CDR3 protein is CASSPPKQGDTLNEQFF. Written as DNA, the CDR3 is TGTGCCAGCAGTCCTCCGAAACAAGGAGACACCCTCAATGAGCAGTTCTTC.

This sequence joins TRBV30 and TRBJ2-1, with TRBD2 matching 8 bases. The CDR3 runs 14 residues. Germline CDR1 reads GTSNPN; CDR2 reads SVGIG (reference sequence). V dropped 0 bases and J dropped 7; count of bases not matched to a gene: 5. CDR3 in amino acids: CAWSVGAGVNEQFF. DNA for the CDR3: TGTGCCTGGAGTGTCGGAGCGGGAGTAAATGAGCAGTTCTTC.

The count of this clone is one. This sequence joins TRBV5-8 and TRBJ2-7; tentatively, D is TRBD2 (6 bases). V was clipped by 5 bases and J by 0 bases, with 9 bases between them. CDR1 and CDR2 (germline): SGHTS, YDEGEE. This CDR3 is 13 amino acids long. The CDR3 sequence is CASRGDFSYEQYF. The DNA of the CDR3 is TGTGCCAGCAGGGGGGACTTCTCCTACGAGCAGTACTTC.

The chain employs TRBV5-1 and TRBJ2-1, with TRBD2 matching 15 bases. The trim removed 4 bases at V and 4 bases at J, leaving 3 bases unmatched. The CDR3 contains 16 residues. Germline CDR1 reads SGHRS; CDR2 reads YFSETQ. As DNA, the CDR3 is TGCGCCAGCAGCGGACTAGCGGGAGGGCATTACAATGAGCAGTTCTTC. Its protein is CASSGLAGGHYNEQFF. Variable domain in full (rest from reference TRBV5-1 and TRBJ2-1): KAGVTQTPRYLIKTRGQQVTLSCSPISGHRSVSWYQQTPGQGLQFLFEYFSETQRNKGNFPGRFSGRQFSNSRSEMNVSTLELGDSALYLCASSGLAGGHYNEQFFGPGTRLTVL.

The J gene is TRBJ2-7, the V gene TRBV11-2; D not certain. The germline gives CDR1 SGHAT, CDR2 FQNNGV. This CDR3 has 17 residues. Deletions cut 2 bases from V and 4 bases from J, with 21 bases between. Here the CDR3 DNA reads TGTGCCAGCAGCTTAAGTTACGGCCCGCGTACCATTTACGAGCAGTACTTC. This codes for CASSLSYGPRTIYEQYF.

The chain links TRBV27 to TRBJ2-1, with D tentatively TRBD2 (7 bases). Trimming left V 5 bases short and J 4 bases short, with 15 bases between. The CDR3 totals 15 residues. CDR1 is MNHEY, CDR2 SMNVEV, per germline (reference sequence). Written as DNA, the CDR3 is TGTGCCAGCAGTGTCGGGGGGCAACGGTACAATGAGCAGTTCTTC. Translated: CASSVGGQRYNEQFF.

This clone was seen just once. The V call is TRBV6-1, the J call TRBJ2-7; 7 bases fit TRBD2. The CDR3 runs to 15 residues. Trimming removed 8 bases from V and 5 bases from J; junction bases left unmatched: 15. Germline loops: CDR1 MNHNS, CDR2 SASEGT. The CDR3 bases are TGTGCCAGCTCCCTAGGCGCGGGAGCCTGGAACGAGCAGTACTTC. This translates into CASSLGAGAWNEQYF.